This paragraph covers one TCR beta chain sequence. The T cells that were sequenced for TCR beta were CD8+ and CD4+ cells from blood. CDR1 SGHTA and CDR2 FQGNSA come from the germline V gene. The length of the CDR3 is 12 residues. The V end lost 5 bases, the J end lost 7 bases, and 10 bases lay between the germline ends. These data belong to a study of CD8 T cells in Susac syndrome. Overall study: Patients with Susac syndrome were therapy-naive, treated with corticosteroids, or treated with intravenous immunoglobulin alone when blood was collected.

The RNA, about 0.5 to 1 ug, was put through reverse transcription using random hexamers. TCRdb passed the immunoSEQ multiplex PCR reads through MiXCR, listing each CDR3 protein once. This table has around 230,000 distinct CDR3 sequences, about 96% appearing once. This clonotype was obtained from a human donor with Susac syndrome. Material for sequencing was CD4+ T cells from PBMCs. The chain employs TRBV7-2 and TRBJ2-3, with a tentative D call TRBD2 (6 bases). CDR3 in DNA: TGTGCCAGCAGCGTGGAGGGGTATACGCAGTATTTT. This codes for CASSVEGYTQYF.